A single sample gave rise to the 27 T cell receptor beta chains below, sequenced in a study of cytotoxic CD8 clonotypes in ibrutinib-treated CLL. Measured with immunoSEQ multiplex PCR; TCRdb has only the in-frame clones, and not every one. Among over 95,000 clones listed, roughly 60% were seen once. The input for sequencing was PBMCs, taken after 24 months of ibrutinib treatment. Every receptor here comes from a human donor with chronic lymphocytic leukemia.

The chain recombines TRBV9 with TRBJ2-2; possible D gene TRBD2, 6 bases. V dropped 5 bases and J dropped 5 bases, with 13 bases sitting between them. This CDR3 comprises 14 residues. Germline values: CDR1 SGDLS, CDR2 YYNGEE. The DNA of the CDR3 is TGTGCCAGCAGTGAGATAGCGGATACCGGGGAGCTGTTTTTT. Residues: CASSEIADTGELFF.

The rearrangement links TRBV7-2 to TRBJ1-1; the D is unclear. The CDR3 is 12 amino acids. Per the germline V gene, CDR1 is SGHTA and CDR2 is FQGNSA. V was clipped by 1 base and J by 8 bases, with 8 bases between them. CDR3 DNA sequence: TGTGCCAGCAGCTTAGTGGCAGTAGAAGCTTTCTTT. It is translated as CASSLVAVEAFF.

The V call is TRBV7-9, the J call TRBJ1-5; TRBD1 matches at 8 bases. Per the germline V gene, CDR1 is SEHNR and CDR2 is FQNEAQ (reference sequence). Germline trimming cut 5 bases from V and 7 bases from J; bases unmatched to any gene: 4. The CDR3 length is 13 residues. Here the CDR3 reads CASSPRQGQPQHF. CDR3 sequence (DNA): TGTGCCAGCAGCCCCAGACAGGGGCAGCCCCAGCATTTT.

This chain links TRBV7-3 with TRBJ2-2, with 10 bases aligning to TRBD1. V trimming: 2 bases; J trimming: 3 bases; junction bases outside the gene matches: 6. The CDR3 extends over 17 amino acids. The germline CDR1 and CDR2 sequences are SGHTA and FQGTGA. Here the CDR3 DNA reads TGTGCCAGCAGCTTAGAGGGGACAGGGGCTTACACCGGGGAGCTGTTTTTT. Protein: CASSLEGTGAYTGELFF.

This clone has a handful of counts. The chain has TRBV5-1 and TRBJ1-2, with unresolved D. The CDR3 totals 15 residues. Germline V gene sequence: CDR1 SGHRS, CDR2 YFSETQ. The V end was cut by 0 bases, the J end by 5 bases, with 14 bases between. CDR3 amino acids: CASSLDSSNLYGYTF. CDR3 sequence (DNA): TGCGCCAGCAGCTTGGATAGCTCAAACCTATATGGCTACACCTTC. The whole variable domain, remainder taken from reference TRBV5-1 and TRBJ1-2, is KAGVTQTPRYLIKTRGQQVTLSCSPISGHRSVSWYQQTPGQGLQFLFEYFSETQRNKGNFPGRFSGRQFSNSRSEMNVSTLELGDSALYLCASSLDSSNLYGYTFGSGTRLTVV.

This chain joins TRBV5-1 and TRBJ1-4, with a weak D call TRBD1 (6 bases). CDR1 is SGHRS, CDR2 YFSETQ, per germline. The CDR3 consists of 16 residues. V gave up 4 bases and J gave up 8 bases, with 21 bases separating them. DNA for the CDR3: TGCGCCAGCAGCCCTGCGGGCACAGGGTTTGGAGAAAAACTGTTTTTT. Translation gives CASSPAGTGFGEKLFF.

J is TRBJ2-7 and V is TRBV7-2; no firm D call. Trimming took off 2 bases at V and 6 bases at J, with 11 bases between the two ends. The CDR3 is 13 amino acids. Germline V CDR1 and CDR2: SGHTA, FQGNSA. This CDR3 reads CASSLTSRVEQYF. The DNA for the CDR3 is TGTGCCAGCAGCTTAACATCTCGGGTCGAGCAGTACTTC.

As for this clone: Other DNA sequences in the sample encode the same CDR3. V and J are TRBV5-1 and TRBJ2-7; D may be TRBD1 (6 bases). The CDR3 is 12 amino acids. CDR1 is SGHRS, CDR2 YFSETQ, per germline. Trimming took off 4 bases at V and 3 bases at J, with 8 bases between the two ends. CDR3 region: CASSLQGYEQYF. As DNA, the CDR3 is TGCGCCAGCAGCCTACAGGGCTACGAGCAGTACTTC. The whole variable domain, remainder taken from reference TRBV5-1 and TRBJ2-7, is KAGVTQTPRYLIKTRGQQVTLSCSPISGHRSVSWYQQTPGQGLQFLFEYFSETQRNKGNFPGRFSGRQFSNSRSEMNVSTLELGDSALYLCASSLQGYEQYFGPGTRLTVT.

V and J are TRBV27 and TRBJ2-7; 10 bases map to TRBD1. The CDR3 loop spans 14 amino acids. After removal of 5 bases from V and 5 bases from J, the junction contained 6 bases not matched to a gene. Germline V gene sequence: CDR1 MNHEY, CDR2 SMNVEV (reference sequence). The CDR3 coding sequence is TGTGCCAGCAGTCGCCGGGACAGGGGCAACGAGCAGTACTTC. Amino acid sequence: CASSRRDRGNEQYF.

V and J are TRBV30 and TRBJ1-1; possible D gene TRBD1, 6 bases. This CDR3 spans 12 amino acids. In germline, CDR1 is GTSNPN, CDR2 SVGIG (reference sequence). Trimming cost V 0 bases and J 11 bases, with 13 bases left between them. In nucleotides, the CDR3 is TGTGCCTGGAGTGTACGGGAGGGGGACGCTTTCTTT. This translates into CAWSVREGDAFF.

The V call is TRBV25-1, the J call TRBJ2-1; TRBD2 agrees at 7 bases. V dropped 0 bases and J dropped 10; count of bases not matched to a gene: 9. Looked up from germline, CDR1 is MGHDK and CDR2 is SYGVNS. CDR3 length equals 15 residues. The CDR3: CASSEYGDYFSEQFF. The CDR3 DNA reads as TGTGCCAGCAGTGAATATGGGGACTACTTTTCGGAGCAGTTCTTC.

The rearrangement uses TRBV30 and TRBJ1-6; 8 bases line up with TRBD1. Germline values: CDR1 GTSNPN, CDR2 SVGIG (reference sequence). CDR3 length equals 13 residues. Trimming removed 2 bases from V and 9 bases from J; junction bases left unmatched: 3. The CDR3 DNA is TGTGCCTGGAGTCAGGGGGCGGTTTCACCCCTCCACTTT. It is translated as CAWSQGAVSPLHF.

The CDR3 DNA reads TGTGCCAGCAGCAAAGGTCGGGAAACTGGCAATGAGCAGTTCTTC. Amino acids: CASSKGRETGNEQFF. The chain couples TRBV21-1 to TRBJ2-1; the D call of TRBD2 is as the table states it, not checked on the DNA. TRBV21-1 is designated a pseudogene. The CDR3 has 15 amino acids.

This sequence joins TRBV11-3 and TRBJ2-7; D remains unclear. Germline values: CDR1 SGHNT, CDR2 YENEEA. Trimming left V 6 bases short and J 0 bases short, with 12 bases between. This CDR3 has 14 amino acids. CDR3 bases: TGTGCCAGCAGGCCCGGTGGAAGCTCCTACGAGCAGTACTTC. Translating gives CASRPGGSSYEQYF.

The chain uses TRBV2 and TRBJ1-1; D gene ambiguous. Trimming removed 8 bases from V and 6 bases from J, with 13 bases in between. The CDR3 spans 12 residues. CDR1 and CDR2 from the germline V gene are SNHLY and FYNNEI. CDR3 sequence reads: CASRSVGPEAFF. CDR3 nucleotides: TGTGCCAGCCGGAGCGTTGGCCCTGAAGCTTTCTTT.

Only one count was recorded for this clone. The chain couples TRBV5-8 to TRBJ1-1; TRBD1 agrees at 9 bases. The CDR3 length is 18 residues. V shed 2 bases and J 2 bases; nucleotides not matched to a gene: 13. CDR1 is SGHTS and CDR2 is YDEGEE in the germline V gene. The CDR3 region is CASSFLGTGMALNTEAFF. CDR3 bases: TGTGCCAGCAGCTTCCTCGGGACAGGGATGGCCCTCAACACTGAAGCTTTCTTT.

The chain joins TRBV9 to TRBJ2-3; D might be TRBD2 (6 bases). The CDR3 is 15 amino acids. Trimming took off 4 bases at V and 2 bases at J, with 14 bases between the two ends. The germline V gene encodes CDR1 SGDLS and CDR2 YYNGEE. As DNA, the CDR3 is TGTGCCAGCAGCCCGGGACTCCAGAACACAGATACGCAGTATTTT. Amino acid sequence: CASSPGLQNTDTQYF. The variable domain in full, completed from reference TRBV9 and TRBJ2-3, reads DSGVTQTPKHLITATGQRVTLRCSPRSGDLSVYWYQQSLDQGLQFLIQYYNGEERAKGNILERFSAQQFPDLHSELNLSSLELGDSALYFCASSPGLQNTDTQYFGPGTRLTVL.

V is TRBV19 and J is TRBJ1-5; TRBD1 might be the D (5 bases). The CDR3 totals 19 residues. Germline assignment: CDR1 LNHDA and CDR2 SQIVND (reference sequence). Trimming pared 8 bases from V and 0 bases from J, leaving 26 bases between. The CDR3 DNA follows: TGTGCCAGTTTGAGTGGATCGGGGCAGAACTCTTATAGCAATCAGCCCCAGCATTTT. This translates into CASLSGSGQNSYSNQPQHF.

The V call is TRBV14, the J call TRBJ1-2; TRBD1 matches at 9 bases. Germline trimming cut 3 bases from V and 5 bases from J; bases unmatched to any gene: 7. CDR1 SGHDN and CDR2 FVKESK come from the germline V gene. The CDR3 loop spans 15 amino acids. CDR3: CASSQAGTGPYGYTF. In nucleotides, the CDR3 is TGTGCCAGCAGCCAGGCCGGGACAGGGCCATATGGCTACACCTTC.

This clone appeared once. The rearrangement joins TRBV5-1 to TRBJ1-5; D remains ambiguous. Germline V CDR1 and CDR2: SGHRS, YFSETQ. CDR3 length: 15 amino acids. V was trimmed by 0 bases and J by 3 bases, leaving 10 bases between them. In nucleotides, the CDR3 is TGCGCCAGCAGCTTGGATGGTGACTCCAATCAGCCCCAGCATTTT. It encodes CASSLDGDSNQPQHF. Supplemented by reference TRBV5-1 and TRBJ1-5, the full variable domain reads KAGVTQTPRYLIKTRGQQVTLSCSPISGHRSVSWYQQTPGQGLQFLFEYFSETQRNKGNFPGRFSGRQFSNSRSEMNVSTLELGDSALYLCASSLDGDSNQPQHFGDGTRLSIL.

This rearrangement joins TRBV12-5 to TRBJ1-1; 12 bases map to TRBD1. The CDR3 extends over 13 amino acids. The germline gives CDR1 LGHNT, CDR2 FRNRAP. V shed 5 bases, J shed 9 bases, and the junction held 4 bases outside the gene matches. In DNA form, the CDR3 reads TGTGCTAGTGGTCGGGACAGGGGGCGAAAAGCTTTCTTT. This gives the protein CASGRDRGRKAFF. Full variable domain (missing parts from reference TRBV12-5 and TRBJ1-1): DARVTQTPRHKVTEMGQEVTMRCQPILGHNTVFWYRQTMMQGLELLAYFRNRAPLDDSGMPKDRFSAEMPDATLATLKIQPSEPRDSAVYFCASGRDRGRKAFFGQGTRLTVV.

This clone came up a few times. The V call is TRBV5-1, the J call TRBJ2-5, with TRBD1 matching over 8 bases. V shed 3 bases and J 1 base; nucleotides not matched to a gene: 5. The CDR3 extends over 15 amino acids. The germline CDR1 and CDR2 sequences are SGHRS and YFSETQ. In DNA form, the CDR3 reads TGCGCCAGCAGCTCCGGGACAGGCTTCCAAGAGACCCAGTACTTC. Amino acids: CASSSGTGFQETQYF.

This clone has a single count. This sequence joins TRBV27 and TRBJ2-1; D is possibly TRBD2 (5 bases). This CDR3 region has 14 residues. Trimming took off 11 bases at V and 0 bases at J, with 14 bases between the two ends. Germline CDR1 and CDR2: MNHEY and SMNVEV (reference sequence). The chain's CDR3 is CAAGGGRSYNEQFF. In DNA, the CDR3 is TGTGCCGCTGGAGGCGGCCGCTCCTACAATGAGCAGTTCTTC.

This clone was counted only a few times. The chain combines TRBV27 with TRBJ2-7, with a weak D call TRBD1 (6 bases). Deletions cut 4 bases from V and 5 bases from J, with 21 bases between. The germline CDR1 and CDR2 sequences are MNHEY and SMNVEV (reference sequence). The CDR3 loop spans 16 amino acids. In DNA form, the CDR3 reads TGTGCCAGCAGTTCGCGTAAACCAACAGGGTTCCACGAGCAGTACTTC. This sequence encodes CASSSRKPTGFHEQYF.

This clone appeared a few times. This chain joins TRBV6-5 and TRBJ1-6; 7 nucleotides align to TRBD1. V shed 7 bases, J shed 6 bases, and the junction held 6 bases outside the gene matches. The CDR3 spans 14 residues. CDR1 and CDR2 from the germline V gene are MNHEY and SVGAGI. CDR3 protein: CASTSWDSNSPLHF. The CDR3 DNA follows: TGTGCCAGCACCTCCTGGGACAGTAATTCACCCCTCCACTTT.

The chain is built from TRBV7-6 and TRBJ1-2; D ambiguous. The CDR3 sequence is 14 residues long. V was clipped by 4 bases and J by 3 bases, with 12 bases between them. Germline values: CDR1 SGHVS, CDR2 FNYEAQ. CDR3 sequence (DNA): TGTGCCAGCAGCTCCATGGCGTCTGACTATGGCTACACCTTC. Translating it yields CASSSMASDYGYTF.

Regarding this clone: In the same sample, other DNA sequences code for this CDR3. This chain uses TRBV5-1 with TRBJ2-3; 8 bases agree with TRBD2. The J segment lost 1 base and the V segment lost 5 bases, leaving 3 bases of the junction unmatched. The CDR3 runs 14 residues. Germline CDR1 SGHRS, CDR2 YFSETQ. CDR3 bases: TGCGCCAGCAGTGCCGGGGGGGGCACAGATACGCAGTATTTT. This codes for CASSAGGGTDTQYF.